These 22 T cell receptor beta chains share one sample of origin, sequenced in a study of T cell responses to AZD1222 COVID-19 vaccine. Sequencing was performed with immunoSEQ multiplex PCR; in TCRdb, only in-frame clones are kept and a portion is missing. The sample contains 100,000 or so clones, approximately 90% of which appear only once. The sequencing used peripheral blood, collected 28 days after the second AZD1222 dose. The receptors stem from an adult who received the AZD1222 COVID-19 vaccine.

The chain is built from TRBV5-1 and TRBJ1-1, with 7 bases lining up with TRBD1. Germline V lookup: CDR1 SGHRS, CDR2 YFSETQ. J lost 1 base, V lost 0 bases, and 3 bases had no gene match. The CDR3 is 15 residues long. CDR3 region: CASSLVAGGNTEAFF. The CDR3 coding sequence is TGCGCCAGCAGCTTGGTCGCAGGGGGGAACACTGAAGCTTTCTTT.

The chain links TRBV9 to TRBJ2-2; possibly TRBD2 for D (6 bases). This CDR3 is 15 amino acids long. Trimming took 0 bases from V and 5 from J, leaving 11 bases between them. Germline V gene sequence: CDR1 SGDLS, CDR2 YYNGEE. For the CDR3, the DNA is TGTGCCAGCAGCGTAGGTCGGGGGTGGACCGGGGAGCTGTTTTTT. Amino acids: CASSVGRGWTGELFF.

The CDR3 nucleotides are TGTGCCAGCAGCCGGGACAACTCCTACAATGAGCAGTTCTTC. Translating gives CASSRDNSYNEQFF. The rearrangement links TRBV3-1 (or the pseudogene TRBV3-2) to TRBJ2-1; the D gene is possibly TRBD1 (6 bases). The V and J ends lost 4 bases and 0 bases respectively, with 7 bases between them. CDR1 and CDR2 from the germline V gene are LGHDT and YNNKEL (reference sequence). CDR3 size: 14 residues.

The CDR3 DNA is TGTGCCTGGAGTCCTCCCGCGGGGGGGCGGTGGGCCCAGTACTTC. Amino acids: CAWSPPAGGRWAQYF. The rearrangement links TRBV30 to TRBJ2-5; 9 bases fit TRBD2. The CDR3 sequence is 15 residues long. Germline CDR1 reads GTSNPN; CDR2 reads SVGIG (reference sequence). The trim removed 2 bases at V and 9 bases at J, leaving 13 bases unmatched.

The chain couples TRBV6-5 to TRBJ1-2, with D possibly being TRBD1 (5 bases). Germline-derived CDR1 and CDR2 are MNHEY and SVGAGI. The CDR3 consists of 11 residues. Trimming took 10 bases from V and 4 from J, leaving 10 bases between them. This chain's CDR3 is CATSGPYGYTF. The CDR3, as DNA: TGTGCCACCTCAGGGCCCTATGGCTACACCTTC.

The gene calls are TRBV28 and TRBJ1-4; D unresolved. This CDR3 has 13 amino acids. Deletions cut 3 bases from V and 8 bases from J, with 10 bases between. Germline V lookup: CDR1 MDHEN, CDR2 SYDVKM. This CDR3 reads CASSFGEGEKLFF. DNA of the CDR3: TGTGCCAGCAGTTTTGGGGAAGGCGAAAAACTGTTTTTT.

The chain employs TRBV10-3 and TRBJ1-2; D unclear. V lost 3 bases, J lost 1 base, and 9 bases lay in between. The CDR3 is 14 amino acids. Germline assignment: CDR1 ENHRY and CDR2 SYGVKD. CDR3 amino acids: CAISESDNNYGYTF. DNA of the CDR3: TGTGCCATCAGTGAATCTGACAATAACTATGGCTACACCTTC.

The V and J genes are TRBV27 and TRBJ1-2; D might be TRBD1 (6 bases). The germline CDR1 and CDR2 sequences are MNHEY and SMNVEV (reference sequence). The CDR3 is 18 residues long. V lost 0 bases and J 2 bases, leaving 19 bases between the germline ends. CDR3 coding DNA: TGTGCCAGCAGTTTATCGCCGAACAGGGTTAGAACCAACTATGGCTACACCTTC. Translating gives CASSLSPNRVRTNYGYTF.

This sequence joins TRBV27 and TRBJ2-1, with 9 bases lining up with TRBD2. This CDR3 is 16 amino acids long. The junction had 18 bases not matched to a gene; V was cut back by 8 bases and J by 10 bases. CDR1 is MNHEY and CDR2 is SMNVEV in the germline V gene (reference sequence). CDR3 region: CASRTFVLAGIGEQFF. CDR3 DNA sequence: TGTGCCAGCCGGACGTTTGTTCTAGCGGGGATAGGGGAGCAGTTCTTC.

The chain is built from TRBV6-5 and TRBJ1-2; maybe TRBD1 (5 bases). Trimming pared 7 bases from V and 5 bases from J, leaving 14 bases between. The CDR3 has 13 residues. Per the germline V gene, CDR1 is MNHEY and CDR2 is SVGAGI. For the CDR3, the DNA is TGTGCCAGCAACAAGGGACGGCTTTATGGCTACACCTTC. This sequence encodes CASNKGRLYGYTF.

The V call is TRBV5-1, the J call TRBJ1-5, with D unclear. The CDR3 sequence is 13 residues long. Trimming removed 1 base at V and 5 bases at J, with 7 bases between. Germline V gene sequence: CDR1 SGHRS, CDR2 YFSETQ. CDR3 bases: TGCGCCAGCAGCTTGACAGCGGATCAGCCCCAGCATTTT. Residues: CASSLTADQPQHF.

This clone was seen a few times. As DNA, the CDR3 is TGTGCCAGCTCACCGGAGACAGGGAGTGGGCAGCCCCAGCATTTT. This gives the protein CASSPETGSGQPQHF. The gene calls are TRBV18 and TRBJ1-5, with 7 bases lining up with TRBD1. J was trimmed by 7 bases and V by 3 bases; bases with no gene match: 9. CDR3 length: 15 residues. CDR1 is KGHSH and CDR2 is LQKENI in the germline V gene.

The J gene is TRBJ1-2, the V gene TRBV6-5; D is undetermined. Germline CDR1 MNHEY, CDR2 SVGAGI. The CDR3 contains 15 residues. V was clipped by 0 bases and J by 0 bases, with 8 bases between them. The DNA of the CDR3 is TGTGCCAGCAGTTACTCCCCGGGGACTAACTATGGCTACACCTTC. Translating gives CASSYSPGTNYGYTF.

This sequence joins TRBV15 and TRBJ1-2; D is ambiguous. Germline V CDR1 and CDR2: LNHNV, YYDKDF (reference sequence). This CDR3 is built from 13 residues. V was pared by 0 bases and J by 12 bases, with 14 bases between. CDR3 residues: CATSRDYTDVNTF. DNA for the CDR3: TGTGCCACCAGCAGAGATTATACAGATGTGAACACCTTC.

The CDR3 region has the DNA TGTGCCAGCAGTTACACAGGGGGTGGCAATCAGCCCCAGCATTTT. Translation gives CASSYTGGGNQPQHF. The chain has TRBV27 and TRBJ1-5; TRBD1 aligns across 8 bases. The CDR3 has 15 residues. V was clipped by 4 bases and J by 2 bases; unmatched bases: 4. Germline values: CDR1 MNHEY, CDR2 SMNVEV (reference sequence).

The V call is TRBV5-6, the J call TRBJ2-2; no reliable D call. CDR1 SGHDT and CDR2 YYEEEE come from the germline V gene. This CDR3 is built from 15 residues. V was trimmed by 0 bases and J by 7 bases, leaving 13 bases between them. This CDR3 is CASSLGVTASGELFF. CDR3 nucleotide sequence: TGTGCCAGCAGCTTGGGGGTAACAGCGAGCGGGGAGCTGTTTTTT.

This chain links TRBV28 with TRBJ1-4, with D tentatively TRBD1 (5 bases). V lost 6 bases to trimming and J lost 12 bases, with 14 bases between them. The CDR3 sequence is 12 residues long. CDR1 is MDHEN and CDR2 is SYDVKM in the germline V gene. The CDR3 is CASRQRDGELFF. Here the CDR3 DNA reads TGTGCCAGCAGGCAGAGGGACGGGGAACTGTTTTTT.

The chain joins TRBV19 to TRBJ2-2; 12 positions match TRBD2. The V segment lost 6 bases and the J segment 1 base; nucleotides outside the gene matches: 12. Germline lookup yields CDR1 LNHDA and CDR2 SQIVND (reference sequence). The CDR3 consists of 19 residues. CDR3 in amino acids: CASRMGLAGGYQNTGELFF. CDR3 coding DNA: TGTGCCAGTAGAATGGGGCTAGCGGGGGGGTACCAGAACACCGGGGAGCTGTTTTTT.

J is TRBJ1-1 and V is TRBV4-1; D call uncertain. CDR1 and CDR2 from the germline V gene are MGHRA and YSYEKL. Between the trimmed V and J ends, which lost 3 bases and 4 bases, there was a span of 6 bases. This CDR3 comprises 12 residues. The CDR3, as DNA: TGCGCCAGCAGCCACCCCCTCACTGAAGCTTTCTTT. It yields the protein CASSHPLTEAFF.

The J gene is TRBJ2-2, the V gene TRBV9; the match to TRBD1 covers 9 bases. Germline values: CDR1 SGDLS, CDR2 YYNGEE. V lost 4 bases, J lost 0 bases, and 4 bases stayed unmatched. The CDR3 runs to 16 residues. CDR3 sequence: CASSSRDRANTGELFF. CDR3 bases: TGTGCCAGCAGCTCCCGGGACAGGGCGAACACCGGGGAGCTGTTTTTT. Using reference TRBV9 and TRBJ2-2 for the parts outside the CDR3, the full variable domain is DSGVTQTPKHLITATGQRVTLRCSPRSGDLSVYWYQQSLDQGLQFLIQYYNGEERAKGNILERFSAQQFPDLHSELNLSSLELGDSALYFCASSSRDRANTGELFFGEGSRLTVL.

V usage is TRBV12-3 or TRBV12-4 and J usage is TRBJ2-2; perhaps D is TRBD1 or TRBD2 (5 bases each). V was pared by 7 bases and J by 7 bases, with 13 bases between. The CDR3 sequence is 13 residues long. This chain's CDR3 is CASILEGSGELFF. The CDR3 region has the DNA TGTGCCAGCATCCTCGAGGGGAGCGGGGAGCTGTTTTTT.

The V gene is TRBV30, the J gene TRBJ1-2, with D hard to call. The CDR3 covers 13 residues. Germline-derived CDR1 and CDR2 are GTSNPN and SVGIG (reference sequence). Trimming stripped 4 bases from V and 5 bases from J, with 14 bases between. Here the CDR3 DNA reads TGTGCCTGGATTCACTCCTCTGGATATGGCTACACCTTC. It codes for CAWIHSSGYGYTF.